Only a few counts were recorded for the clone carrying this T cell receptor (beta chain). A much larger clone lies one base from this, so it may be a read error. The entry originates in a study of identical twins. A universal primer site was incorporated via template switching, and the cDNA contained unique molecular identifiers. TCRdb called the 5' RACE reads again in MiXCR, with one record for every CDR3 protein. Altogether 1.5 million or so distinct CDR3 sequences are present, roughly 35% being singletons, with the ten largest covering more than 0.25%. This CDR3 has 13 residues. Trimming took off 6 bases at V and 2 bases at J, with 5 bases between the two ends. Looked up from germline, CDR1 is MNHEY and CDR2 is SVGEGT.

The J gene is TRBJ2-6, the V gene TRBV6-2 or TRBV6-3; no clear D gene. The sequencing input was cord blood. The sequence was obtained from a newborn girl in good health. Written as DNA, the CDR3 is TGTGCCAGCAGGATCGCTGGGGCCAACGTCCTGACTTTC. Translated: CASRIAGANVLTF.